This paragraph reports one T cell receptor beta chain. V lost 5 bases, J lost 4 bases, and 9 bases lay in between. Germline CDR1 and CDR2: MDHEN and SYDVKM. The CDR3 has 12 amino acids. The data stem from a study of blood T cell repertoires in COVID-19. Across the whole study: Collection of acute and convalescent COVID-19 samples took place in the United States, Italy and Spain. Nucleic acid was either cDNA or gDNA, and it came from T cells, B-cell-depleted T cells, or PBMCs.

Study processing details: The assay estimated nucleated cells by amplifying reference gene primers. Generated by immunoSEQ multiplex PCR, the TCRdb table keeps only in-frame clones and is missing some. V and J calls and clone size come straight from that table; D and trimming were deduced from the DNA. Among 250,000 to 300,000 clones listed, 70% to 90% were seen once. The chain recombines TRBV28 with TRBJ2-7; D unclear. This clonotype was obtained from a woman aged 25 to 45 with COVID-19, enrolled during active disease. Material for sequencing was peripheral blood. CDR3 sequence reads: CASSLTLYEQYF. As DNA, the CDR3 is TGTGCCAGCAGTCTAACCCTATACGAGCAGTACTTC.